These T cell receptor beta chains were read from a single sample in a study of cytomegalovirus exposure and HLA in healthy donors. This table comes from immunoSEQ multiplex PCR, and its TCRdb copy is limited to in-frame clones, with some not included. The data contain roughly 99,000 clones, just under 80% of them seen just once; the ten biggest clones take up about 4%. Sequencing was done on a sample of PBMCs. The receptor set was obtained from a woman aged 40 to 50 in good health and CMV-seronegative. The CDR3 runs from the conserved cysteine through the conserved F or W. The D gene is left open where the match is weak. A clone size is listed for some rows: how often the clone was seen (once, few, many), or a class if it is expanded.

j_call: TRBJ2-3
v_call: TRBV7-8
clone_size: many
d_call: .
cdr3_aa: CASRGRMDTQYF
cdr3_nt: TGTGCCAGCAGGGGCCGAATGGATACGCAGTATTTT

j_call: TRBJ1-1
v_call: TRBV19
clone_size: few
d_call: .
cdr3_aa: CATLQTANTEAFF
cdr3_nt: TGTGCCACTCTCCAGACAGCGAACACTGAAGCTTTCTTT

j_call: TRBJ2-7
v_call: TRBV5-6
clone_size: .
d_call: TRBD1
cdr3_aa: CASSLAGAGGYEQYF
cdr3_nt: TGTGCCAGCAGCTTGGCCGGGGCAGGGGGCTACGAGCAGTACTTC

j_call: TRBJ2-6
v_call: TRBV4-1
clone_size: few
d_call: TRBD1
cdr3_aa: CASSQRGQSSGANVLTF
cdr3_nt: TGCGCCAGCAGCCAAAGGGGGCAGAGCTCTGGGGCCAACGTCCTGACTTTC

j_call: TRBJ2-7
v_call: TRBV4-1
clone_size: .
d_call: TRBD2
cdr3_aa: CASSQTGTMSSYEQYF
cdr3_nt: TGCGCCAGCAGCCAAACTGGGACTATGAGCTCCTACGAGCAGTACTTC

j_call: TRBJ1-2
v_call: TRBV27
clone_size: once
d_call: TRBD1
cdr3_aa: CASSLSAGGYGYTF
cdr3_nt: TGTGCCAGCAGTTTATCAGCAGGGGGCTATGGCTACACCTTC

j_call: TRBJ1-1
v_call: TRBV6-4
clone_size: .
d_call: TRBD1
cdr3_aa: CATILNRDRTEAFF
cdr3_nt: TGTGCCACGATCCTCAACCGGGACAGAACTGAAGCTTTCTTT

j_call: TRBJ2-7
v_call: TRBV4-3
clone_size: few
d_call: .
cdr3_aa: CASSQDLTRAYEQYF
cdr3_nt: TGCGCCAGCAGCCAAGATTTGACCCGGGCCTACGAGCAGTACTTC

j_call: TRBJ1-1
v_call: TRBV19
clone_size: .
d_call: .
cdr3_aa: CASSIIGEQNTEAFF
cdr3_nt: TGTGCCAGTAGTATAATCGGGGAACAGAACACTGAAGCTTTCTTT

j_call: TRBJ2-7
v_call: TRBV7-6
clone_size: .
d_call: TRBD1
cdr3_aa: CASTAGQGAIYEQYF
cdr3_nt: TGTGCCAGCACCGCCGGACAGGGGGCTATCTACGAGCAGTACTTC

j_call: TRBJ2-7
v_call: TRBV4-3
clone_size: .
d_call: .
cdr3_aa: CASSQKDGGMPTYEQYF
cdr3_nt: TGCGCCAGCAGCCAAAAGGACGGAGGGATGCCCACCTACGAGCAGTACTTC

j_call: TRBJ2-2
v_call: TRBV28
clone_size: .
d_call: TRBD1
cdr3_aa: CASSLTGGGGELFF
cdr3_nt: TGTGCCAGCAGTTTAACAGGGGGAGGCGGGGAGCTGTTTTTT

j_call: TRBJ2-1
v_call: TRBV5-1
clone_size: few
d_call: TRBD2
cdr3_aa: CASSQLAGVEQFF
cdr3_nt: TGCGCCAGCAGTCAACTAGCGGGGGTTGAGCAGTTCTTC

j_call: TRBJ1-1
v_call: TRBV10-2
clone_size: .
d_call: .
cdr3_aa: CASSDAAGKPPGAFF
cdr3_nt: TGCGCCAGCAGTGACGCTGCAGGGAAACCCCCCGGGGCTTTCTTT

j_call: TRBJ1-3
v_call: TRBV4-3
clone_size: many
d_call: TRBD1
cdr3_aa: CASSDTGGDSGNTIYF
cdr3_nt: TGCGCCAGCAGTGACACAGGGGGCGACTCTGGAAACACCATATATTTT

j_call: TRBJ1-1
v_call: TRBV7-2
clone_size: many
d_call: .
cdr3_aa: CASSSNVNTEAFF
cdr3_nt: TGTGCCAGCAGCTCCAATGTGAACACTGAAGCTTTCTTT

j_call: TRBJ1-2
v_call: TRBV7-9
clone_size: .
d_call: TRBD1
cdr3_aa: CASSAFAGQEPYGYTF
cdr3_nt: TGTGCCAGCAGCGCCTTCGCGGGACAGGAACCCTATGGCTACACCTTC

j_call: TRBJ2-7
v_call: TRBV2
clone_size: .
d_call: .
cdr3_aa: CASASGIRYEQYF
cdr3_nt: TGTGCCAGCGCGTCGGGGATTAGGTACGAGCAGTACTTC

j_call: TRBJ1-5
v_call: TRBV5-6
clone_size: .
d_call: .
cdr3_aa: CASSRGGAGQPQHF
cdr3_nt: TGTGCCAGCAGCCGGGGAGGGGCAGGGCAGCCCCAGCATTTT

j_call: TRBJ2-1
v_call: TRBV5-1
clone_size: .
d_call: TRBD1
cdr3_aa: CASSQEGQGTYNEQFF
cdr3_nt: TGCGCCAGCAGCCAGGAAGGACAGGGAACCTACAATGAGCAGTTCTTC

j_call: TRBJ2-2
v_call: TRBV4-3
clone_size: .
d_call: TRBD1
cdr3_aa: CASSQEAGGRTGELFF
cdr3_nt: TGCGCCAGCAGCCAAGAGGCAGGGGGCCGGACCGGGGAGCTGTTTTTT

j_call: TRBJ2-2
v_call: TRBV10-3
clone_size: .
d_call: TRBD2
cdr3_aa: CAIRAGGSDTGELFF
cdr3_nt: TGTGCCATCCGAGCGGGGGGGAGTGACACCGGGGAGCTGTTTTTT

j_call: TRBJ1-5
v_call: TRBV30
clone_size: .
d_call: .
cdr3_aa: CAWDNTTNQPQHF
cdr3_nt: TGTGCCTGGGATAACACAACGAATCAGCCCCAGCATTTT

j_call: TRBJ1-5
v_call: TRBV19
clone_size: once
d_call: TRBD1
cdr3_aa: CASRARDRGRQPQHF
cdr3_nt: TGTGCCAGTAGGGCCCGGGACAGGGGGAGGCAGCCCCAGCATTTT

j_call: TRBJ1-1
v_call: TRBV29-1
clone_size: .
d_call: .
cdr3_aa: CSVVVWGHKTEAFF
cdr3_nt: TGCAGCGTTGTCGTATGGGGACACAAGACTGAAGCTTTCTTT

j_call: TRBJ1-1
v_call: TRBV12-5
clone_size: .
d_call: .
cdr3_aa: CASGLGRVGTEAFF
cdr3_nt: TGTGCTAGTGGTTTGGGCAGGGTAGGCACTGAAGCTTTCTTT

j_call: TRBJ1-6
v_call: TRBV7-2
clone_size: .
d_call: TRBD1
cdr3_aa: CASSSRTGAESPLHF
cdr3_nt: TGTGCCAGCAGCTCCCGGACAGGGGCGGAATCACCCCTCCACTTT

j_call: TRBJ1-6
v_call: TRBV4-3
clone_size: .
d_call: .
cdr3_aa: CASSQAGGGGSPLHF
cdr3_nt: TGCGCCAGCAGCCAGGCCGGGGGAGGGGGATCACCCCTCCACTTT

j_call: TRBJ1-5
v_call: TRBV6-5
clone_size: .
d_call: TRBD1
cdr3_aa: CASRRKTGGLQPQHF
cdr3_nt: TGTGCCAGCAGGAGAAAAACAGGGGGTCTTCAGCCCCAGCATTTT

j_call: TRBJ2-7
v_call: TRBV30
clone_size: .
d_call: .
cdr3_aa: CAWSPTSYEQYF
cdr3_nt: TGTGCCTGGAGTCCCACTTCCTACGAGCAGTACTTC

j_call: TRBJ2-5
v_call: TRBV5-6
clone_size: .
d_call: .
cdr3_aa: CASSPTGQETQYF
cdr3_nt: TGTGCCAGCAGTCCCACGGGCCAAGAGACCCAGTACTTC

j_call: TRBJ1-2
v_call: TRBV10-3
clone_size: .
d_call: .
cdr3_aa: CAIRPDSSGYTF
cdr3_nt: TGTGCCATCAGGCCGGACAGTTCTGGCTACACCTTC

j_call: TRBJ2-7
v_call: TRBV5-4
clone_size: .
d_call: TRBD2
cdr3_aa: CASSLPAGGREQYF
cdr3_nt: TGTGCCAGCAGCTTGCCAGCGGGGGGGCGAGAGCAGTACTTC

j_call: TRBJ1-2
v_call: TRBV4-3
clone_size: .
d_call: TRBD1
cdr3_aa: CASSQDHGTGGFNYGYTF
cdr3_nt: TGCGCCAGCAGCCAAGATCATGGGACAGGGGGTTTTAACTATGGCTACACCTTC

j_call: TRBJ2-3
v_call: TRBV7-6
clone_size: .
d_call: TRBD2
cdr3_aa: CASSLGGGYTDTQYF
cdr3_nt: TGTGCCAGCAGCTTAGGCGGGGGATACACAGATACGCAGTATTTT

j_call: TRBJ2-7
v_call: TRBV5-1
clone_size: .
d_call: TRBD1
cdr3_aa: CASSSVPGQVNYEQYF
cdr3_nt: TGCGCCAGCAGCTCTGTCCCGGGACAGGTAAACTACGAGCAGTACTTC

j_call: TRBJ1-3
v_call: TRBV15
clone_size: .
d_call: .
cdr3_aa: CATSRGGVSGNTIYF
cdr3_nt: TGTGCCACCAGCAGAGGGGGAGTCTCTGGAAACACCATATATTTT

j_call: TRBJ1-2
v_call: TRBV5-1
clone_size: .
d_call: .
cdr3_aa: CASSLEGNYGYTF
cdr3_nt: TGCGCCAGCAGCTTGGAGGGGAACTATGGCTACACCTTC

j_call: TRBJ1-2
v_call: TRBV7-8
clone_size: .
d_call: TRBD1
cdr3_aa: CASSLLGGQGGSGTF
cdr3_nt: TGTGCCAGCAGCTTACTTGGTGGACAGGGGGGATCCGGCACCTTC

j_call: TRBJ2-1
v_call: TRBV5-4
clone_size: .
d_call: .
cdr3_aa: CASSLGGGNHNEQFF
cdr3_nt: TGTGCCAGCAGCTTAGGGGGGGGCAATCACAATGAGCAGTTCTTC

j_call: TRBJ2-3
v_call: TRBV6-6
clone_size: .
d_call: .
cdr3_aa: CASQTTDFGTDTQYF
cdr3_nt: TGTGCCAGCCAAACCACGGACTTCGGCACAGATACGCAGTATTTT

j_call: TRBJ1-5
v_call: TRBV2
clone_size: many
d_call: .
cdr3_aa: CASSDSGAEPSNQPQHF
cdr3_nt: TGTGCCAGCAGTGATTCTGGGGCCGAACCTAGCAATCAGCCCCAGCATTTT

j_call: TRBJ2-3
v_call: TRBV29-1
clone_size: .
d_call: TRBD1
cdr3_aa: CSVGDRGTDTQYF
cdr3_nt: TGCAGCGTTGGGGACAGGGGCACAGATACGCAGTATTTT